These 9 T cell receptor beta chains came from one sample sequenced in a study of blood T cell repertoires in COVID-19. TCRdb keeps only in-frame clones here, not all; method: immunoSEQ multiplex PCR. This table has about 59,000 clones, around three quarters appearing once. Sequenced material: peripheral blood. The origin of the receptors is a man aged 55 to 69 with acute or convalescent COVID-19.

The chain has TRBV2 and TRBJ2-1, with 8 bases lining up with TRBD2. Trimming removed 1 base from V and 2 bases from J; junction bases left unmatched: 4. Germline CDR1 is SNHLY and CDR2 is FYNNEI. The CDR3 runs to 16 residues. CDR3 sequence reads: CASSEDILAAYNEQFF. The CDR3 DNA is TGTGCCAGCAGTGAAGATATACTAGCGGCCTACAATGAGCAGTTCTTC. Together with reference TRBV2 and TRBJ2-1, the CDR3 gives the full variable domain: EPEVTQTPSHQVTQMGQEVILRCVPISNHLYFYWYRQILGQKVEFLVSFYNNEISEKSEIFDDQFSVERPDGSNFTLKIRSTKLEDSAMYFCASSEDILAAYNEQFFGPGTRLTVL.

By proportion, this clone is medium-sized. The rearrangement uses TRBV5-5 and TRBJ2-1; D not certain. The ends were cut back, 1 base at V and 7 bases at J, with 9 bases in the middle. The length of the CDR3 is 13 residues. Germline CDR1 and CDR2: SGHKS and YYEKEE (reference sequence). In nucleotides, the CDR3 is TGTGCCAGCAGCTTGTATCTAGTAAATGAGCAGTTCTTC. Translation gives CASSLYLVNEQFF.

DNA of the CDR3: TGTGCCACCAGTGACCCGGGGAAGGCCAAAAACATTCAGTACTTC. Translated, it gives CATSDPGKAKNIQYF. The rearrangement links TRBV24-1 to TRBJ2-4; D perhaps matches TRBD2 (5 bases). This CDR3 has 15 residues. The ends were cut back, 4 bases at V and 1 base at J, with 10 bases in the middle. Germline V gives CDR1 KGHDR, CDR2 SFDVKD.

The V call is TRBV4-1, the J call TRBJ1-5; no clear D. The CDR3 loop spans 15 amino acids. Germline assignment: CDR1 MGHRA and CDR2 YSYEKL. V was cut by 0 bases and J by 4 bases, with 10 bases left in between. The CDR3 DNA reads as TGCGCCAGCAGCCAAGATGGGCAGATTAATCAGCCCCAGCATTTT. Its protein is CASSQDGQINQPQHF.

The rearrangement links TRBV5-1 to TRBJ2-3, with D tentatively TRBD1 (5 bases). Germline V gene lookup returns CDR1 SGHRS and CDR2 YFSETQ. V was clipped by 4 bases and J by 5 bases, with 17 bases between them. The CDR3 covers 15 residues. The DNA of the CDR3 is TGCGCCAGCAGCCCGATCCCCCAGACAGAAGATACGCAGTATTTT. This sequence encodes CASSPIPQTEDTQYF.

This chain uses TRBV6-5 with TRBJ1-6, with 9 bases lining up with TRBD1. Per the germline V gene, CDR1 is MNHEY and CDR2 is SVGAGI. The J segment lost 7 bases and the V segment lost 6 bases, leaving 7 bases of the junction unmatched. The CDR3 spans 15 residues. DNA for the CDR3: TGTGCCAGCAGCTTACAGGGGGCGGGGAATTCACCCCTCCACTTT. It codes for CASSLQGAGNSPLHF.

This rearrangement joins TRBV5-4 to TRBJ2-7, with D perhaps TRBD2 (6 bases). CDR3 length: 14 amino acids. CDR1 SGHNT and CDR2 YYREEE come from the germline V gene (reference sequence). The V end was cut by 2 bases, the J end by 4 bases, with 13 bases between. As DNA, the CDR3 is TGTGCCAGCAGCTTCGGGGGAATGCTTTACGAGCAGTACTTC. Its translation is CASSFGGMLYEQYF.

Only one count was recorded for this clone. The CDR3 sequence is CASSLQGYGYTF. CDR3 sequence (DNA): TGTGCCAGCAGTTTACAGGGTTATGGCTACACCTTC. The V and J genes are TRBV12-3 or TRBV12-4 and TRBJ1-2, with a weak D call TRBD1 (5 bases). This CDR3 has 12 amino acids. Trimming left V 2 bases short and J 5 bases short, with 6 bases between.

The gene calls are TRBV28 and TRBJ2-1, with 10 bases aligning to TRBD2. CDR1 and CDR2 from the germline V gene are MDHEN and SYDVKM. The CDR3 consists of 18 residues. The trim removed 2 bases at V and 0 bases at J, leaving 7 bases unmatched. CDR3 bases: TGTGCCAGCAGTTTACCAGCGGGGGGGCTGAGCTCCTACAATGAGCAGTTCTTC. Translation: CASSLPAGGLSSYNEQFF.